A selection of T cell receptor beta chains follows, all from one sample in a study of blood T cell repertoires in COVID-19. The protocol was immunoSEQ multiplex PCR, while the TCRdb copy is restricted to in-frame clones and leaves out a portion. The data hold around 300,000 clones, with 80% to 95% observed a single time. Sequenced: PBMCs or T cells enriched from blood (not recorded which). These receptors were collected from a woman under 40 who had recovered from COVID-19. Each CDR3 is given with its conserved first and last residue. D genes are given only for firm matches. Clone size is shown for a subset of rows, as once, few, many or a class of expanded clone.

j_call v_call clone_size d_call cdr3_aa cdr3_nt
TRBJ1-1 TRBV5-8 - TRBD1 CASSLRLGGDLNTEAFF TGTGCCAGCAGCTTGAGGTTAGGGGGCGATTTGAACACTGAAGCTTTCTTT
TRBJ1-2 TRBV7-3 - - CASLDPGKFGANYGYTF TGTGCCAGCCTGGACCCAGGGAAATTTGGAGCTAACTATGGCTACACCTTC
TRBJ1-1 TRBV12-5 - - CASGFSGNTEAFF TGTGCTAGTGGTTTTTCAGGGAACACTGAAGCTTTCTTT
TRBJ1-1 TRBV4-3 few TRBD1 CASSQQTGDTEAFF TGCGCCAGCAGCCAACAGACAGGGGATACTGAAGCTTTCTTT
TRBJ1-3 TRBV19 few - CASRAVLPGNTIYF TGTGCCAGTAGAGCGGTGCTCCCTGGAAACACCATATATTTT
TRBJ2-7 TRBV18 - - CASSPGVSSYEQYF TGTGCCAGCTCACCCGGGGTATCCTCCTACGAGCAGTACTTC
TRBJ2-1 TRBV9 - TRBD2 CASSVAPASGPYNEQFF TGTGCCAGCAGCGTAGCCCCCGCTAGCGGGCCATACAATGAGCAGTTCTTC
TRBJ2-2 TRBV21-1 few - CASSEGLCDTGELFF TGTGCCAGCAGCGAAGGACTGTGCGACACCGGGGAGCTGTTTTTT
TRBJ2-5 TRBV7-2 - - CASSLQTGAETQYF TGTGCCAGCAGCCTCCAAACTGGGGCAGAGACCCAGTACTTC
TRBJ2-5 TRBV10-3 - - CAISEGVAEGETQYF TGTGCCATCAGTGAGGGTGTAGCGGAGGGGGAGACCCAGTACTTC
TRBJ1-4 TRBV11-2 - TRBD1 CASSTGTGDYEKLFF TGTGCCAGCAGCACCGGGACAGGGGATTATGAAAAACTGTTTTTT
TRBJ2-7 TRBV7-3 - - CASSLGHSYEQYF TGTGCCAGCAGCTTGGGCCACTCCTACGAGCAGTACTTC
TRBJ2-3 TRBV24-1 once - CATSDPSGPFTDTQYF TGTGCCACCAGTGACCCAAGCGGACCTTTCACAGATACGCAGTATTTT
TRBJ2-7 TRBV15 - TRBD2 CATSISGTSGGKQYF TGTGCCACCAGCATCTCCGGGACTAGCGGGGGAAAGCAGTACTTC
TRBJ2-4 TRBV27 - - CASRSEGRAKNIQYF TGTGCCAGCAGGTCGGAGGGTCGGGCCAAAAACATTCAGTACTTC
TRBJ1-5 TRBV2 - TRBD1 CASRRGGPYSNQPQHF TGTGCCAGCAGGAGAGGGGGCCCTTATAGCAATCAGCCCCAGCATTTT
TRBJ2-7 TRBV7-9 - - CASSPAGRTGSEQYF TGTGCCAGCAGCCCAGCGGGGAGGACAGGGTCCGAGCAGTACTTC
TRBJ2-7 TRBV27 - - CASSLTGISFYEQYF TGTGCCAGCAGTCTTACCGGGATCTCTTTCTACGAGCAGTACTTC
TRBJ2-7 TRBV5-5 - - CASSLHRDTYEQYF TGTGCCAGCAGCCTTCACAGGGATACCTACGAGCAGTACTTC
TRBJ1-6 TRBV4-3 - - CASSQDHEQGLSSYNSPLHF TGCGCCAGCAGCCAAGATCATGAACAGGGCCTCAGCTCCTATAATTCACCCCTCCACTTT
TRBJ2-3 TRBV2 - TRBD2 CASRAGTSVSWSTDTQYF TGTGCCAGCAGGGCCGGGACTAGCGTCAGTTGGTCCACAGATACGCAGTATTTT
TRBJ2-1 TRBV6-7 - - CASSRTVMYYNEQFF TGTGCCAGCAGCCGCACTGTCATGTACTACAATGAGCAGTTCTTC
TRBJ2-1 TRBV12-5 - TRBD2 CASGPTSGRGMDEQFF TGTGCTAGTGGTCCAACTAGCGGGAGGGGGATGGATGAGCAGTTCTTC
TRBJ2-5 TRBV30 - - CAWSLTVRTQYF TGTGCCTGGAGCTTGACAGTCCGGACCCAGTACTTC
TRBJ1-5 TRBV7-8 - - CASSAHDRSGSNQPQHF TGTGCCAGCAGCGCACATGACAGGTCGGGGAGCAATCAGCCCCAGCATTTT
TRBJ2-5 TRBV18 - - CASSPPSSGVQYF TGTGCCAGCTCACCACCCAGCTCTGGAGTCCAGTACTTC
TRBJ2-5 TRBV10-3 - TRBD1 CAISRQGPGETQYF TGTGCCATCAGCAGACAGGGGCCGGGGGAGACCCAGTACTTC
TRBJ2-2 TRBV28 - TRBD2 CASSLSRTSPNTGELFF TGTGCCAGCAGTTTATCCCGGACTAGCCCCAACACCGGGGAGCTGTTTTTT
TRBJ1-3 TRBV11-2 - - CASSSVRGTGNTIYF TGTGCCAGCAGCTCCGTCCGAGGGACTGGAAACACCATATATTTT
TRBJ2-5 TRBV15 - TRBD2 CATSKPGGEETQYF TGTGCCACCAGCAAGCCGGGAGGGGAGGAGACCCAGTACTTC
TRBJ2-2 TRBV30 - TRBD1 CAWSQGETGELFF TGTGCCTGGTCGCAGGGGGAGACCGGGGAGCTGTTTTTT
TRBJ2-2 TRBV11-2 - TRBD1 CASSLGQGLTGELFF TGTGCCAGCAGCTTAGGACAGGGGTTAACCGGGGAGCTGTTTTTT
TRBJ2-6 TRBV10-3 - - CAISVVQNPAGANVLTF TGTGCCATCAGTGTGGTACAGAATCCTGCTGGGGCCAACGTCCTGACTTTC
TRBJ1-5 TRBV10-2 - TRBD1 CASSEYRGLERSQPQHF TGCGCCAGCAGTGAGTACAGGGGGCTCGAAAGGAGTCAGCCCCAGCATTTT
TRBJ1-4 TRBV5-1 - - CASSLEGRGKEKLFF TGCGCCAGCAGCTTGGAAGGGAGGGGAAAAGAAAAACTGTTTTTT
TRBJ2-3 TRBV19 - - CASSITTLETDTQYF TGTGCCAGTAGTATAACTACCCTTGAGACAGATACGCAGTATTTT
TRBJ1-1 TRBV18 - - CASSPSSGRGTEAFF TGTGCCAGCTCACCATCAAGCGGCCGGGGGACTGAAGCTTTCTTT
TRBJ1-2 TRBV30 - TRBD1 CAYSSDRANYGYTF TGTGCCTACTCGTCGGACAGGGCTAACTATGGCTACACCTTC
TRBJ1-4 TRBV30 - - CAWRLAGPTNEKLFF TGTGCCTGGAGGTTAGCTGGTCCTACTAATGAAAAACTGTTTTTT
TRBJ2-7 TRBV7-2 - TRBD2 CASSPGGLAGVRSEQYF TGTGCCAGCAGCCCCGGGGGACTAGCGGGAGTACGGAGCGAGCAGTACTTC
TRBJ2-3 TRBV7-8 - TRBD2 CASSFLAGGSTDTQYF TGTGCCAGCAGCTTCTTAGCGGGAGGGAGCACAGATACGCAGTATTTT
TRBJ1-2 TRBV4-1 - TRBD1 CASSQMGQNYGYTF TGCGCCAGCAGCCAAATGGGACAGAACTATGGCTACACCTTC
TRBJ2-1 TRBV5-1 - TRBD2 CASSSGGVAATYNEQFF TGCGCCAGCAGCTCGGGAGGGGTAGCGGCTACCTACAATGAGCAGTTCTTC
TRBJ1-1 TRBV28 - - CASSVQGLFSVAFF TGTGCCAGCAGCGTACAGGGATTGTTTAGCGTAGCTTTCTTT
TRBJ1-5 TRBV2 - - CASSDWAYNQPQHF TGTGCCAGCAGTGATTGGGCGTACAATCAGCCCCAGCATTTT
TRBJ1-2 TRBV6-5 - - CASSRGYGYTF TGTGCCAGCAGCAGAGGGTATGGCTACACCTTC
TRBJ1-2 TRBV24-1 few - CATSPGGYGYTF TGTGCCACCTCCCCAGGTGGCTATGGCTACACCTTC
TRBJ1-4 TRBV10-3 - - CAISERESGEDNEKLFF TGTGCCATCAGTGAACGCGAATCAGGGGAAGATAATGAAAAACTGTTTTTT
TRBJ2-7 TRBV29-1 - - CSVLSGSFEQYF TGCAGCGTTCTTAGCGGTAGTTTCGAGCAGTACTTC
TRBJ2-7 TRBV18 - - CASSPPIQGSYEQYF TGTGCCAGCTCACCACCGATACAGGGCTCCTACGAGCAGTACTTC
TRBJ1-6 TRBV6-1 - - CASSEAGHSPLHF TGTGCCAGCAGTGAAGCGGGGCATTCACCCCTCCACTTT
TRBJ1-4 TRBV28 - - CASSSSDRSGKLFF TGTGCCAGCAGTTCTTCCGACAGGTCAGGAAAACTGTTTTTT